This entry lists 30 T cell receptor beta chains sequenced from one sample in a study of vaccination and CD4 T cells after COVID-19. Researchers used the Oncomine TCR Beta short-read assay to sequence DNA from cultured CD4+ T cells. Each CDR3 protein gets one entry after TCRdb re-called the PCR reads with MiXCR. Of roughly 6,800 distinct CDR3 sequences detected, 43% appear once; the ten largest clones hold roughly 14%. Their antigen targets remain unknown. Treatment specified: roughly ten-day PBMC culture with coronavirus spike peptide pools or control peptides (ViraFEST assay). Gathering of the CD4+ T cells, from the unexposed donor, took place before the COVID-19 pandemic (2011-2018). The sequencing input was CD4+ T cells from blood, cultured in vitro. These TCRs come from a human donor in good health.

A few counts support this clonotype. The chain links TRBV30 to TRBJ1-6; D is uncertain. The CDR3 sequence is 15 residues long. With 3 bases removed from V and 0 bases from J, the gap between germline ends came to 9 bases. The germline V gene encodes CDR1 GTSNPN and CDR2 SVGIG (reference sequence). The CDR3 DNA follows: TGTGCCTGGAGACCTAAGAGCTCCTATAATTCACCCCTCCACTTT. Translating gives CAWRPKSSYNSPLHF.

The V and J genes are TRBV7-2 and TRBJ1-1, with D hard to call. The germline gives CDR1 SGHTA, CDR2 FQGNSA. Trimming stripped 5 bases from V and 1 base from J, with 11 bases between. The CDR3 spans 14 residues. CDR3 loop: CASSPGPGNTEAFF. CDR3 in DNA: TGTGCCAGCAGCCCAGGTCCGGGGAACACTGAAGCTTTCTTT.

This clonotype was seen once. The V call is TRBV6-4, the J call TRBJ2-2; TRBD1 matches 7 bases. The CDR3 loop spans 13 amino acids. J was trimmed by 6 bases and V by 3 bases; bases with no gene match: 1. The germline V gene has CDR1 MRHNA and CDR2 SNTAGT. The CDR3 reads CASSEGQAGELFF. The CDR3 DNA sequence: TGTGCCAGCAGTGAAGGACAGGCCGGGGAGCTGTTTTTT.

In its sample, this clonotype was seen a few times. The V gene is TRBV6-1, the J gene TRBJ1-5; D is ambiguous. The CDR3 is 16 residues long. CDR1 and CDR2 (germline): MNHNS, SASEGT. V was trimmed by 4 bases and J by 0 bases, leaving 13 bases between them. The CDR3 region has the DNA TGTGCCAGCAGTGCTATAGGACTATATAGCAATCAGCCCCAGCATTTT. Amino acid sequence: CASSAIGLYSNQPQHF.

The V and J genes are TRBV11-1 and TRBJ2-3; no reliable D call. Germline V gene sequence: CDR1 SGHAT, CDR2 FQDESV (reference sequence). Deletions cut 3 bases from V and 5 bases from J, with 6 bases between. The CDR3 is 12 residues long. The CDR3 region has the DNA TGTGCCAGCAGCTTGAGCGAAGATACGCAGTATTTT. Translation: CASSLSEDTQYF.

The chain employs TRBV27 and TRBJ1-2; 10 bases are a match to TRBD1. V lost 4 bases and J lost 5; bases outside the gene matches: 4. This CDR3 is built from 14 residues. The germline gives CDR1 MNHEY, CDR2 SMNVEV (reference sequence). CDR3 sequence (DNA): TGTGCCAGCAGTTCGACAGGGGGCGCGTATGGCTACACCTTC. This codes for CASSSTGGAYGYTF.

The sample holds a few counts of this clonotype. The rearrangement uses TRBV10-3 and TRBJ1-1; the D is unclear. V was clipped by 8 bases and J by 6 bases, with 16 bases between them. CDR1 is ENHRY, CDR2 SYGVKD, per germline. The CDR3 contains 13 residues. CDR3: CAILESNSAEAFF. The CDR3 nucleotides are TGTGCCATCCTAGAATCTAACAGTGCTGAAGCTTTCTTT.

Here the CDR3 DNA reads TGCAGTGCCCCCCGACTGGGGATAACAGATACGCAGTATTTT. The encoded protein is CSAPRLGITDTQYF. This chain links TRBV20-1 with TRBJ2-3; D remains unclear. CDR1 and CDR2 from the germline V gene are DFQATT and SNEGSKA (reference sequence). The V and J ends lost 6 bases and 3 bases respectively, with 16 bases between them. This CDR3 spans 14 amino acids.

The chain recombines TRBV5-6 with TRBJ1-6; 9 nucleotides line up with TRBD1. The CDR3 length is 15 residues. Germline CDR1 SGHDT, CDR2 YYEEEE. V lost 3 bases, J lost 8 bases, and 6 bases stayed unmatched. This CDR3 is CASSSGQGYYSPLHF. The CDR3 DNA reads as TGTGCCAGCAGCTCCGGACAGGGGTATTATTCACCCCTCCACTTT.

The V gene is TRBV6-5, the J gene TRBJ1-2; 9 positions agree with TRBD1. J lost 6 bases, V lost 4 bases, and 6 bases had no gene match. Germline V CDR1 and CDR2: MNHEY, SVGAGI. The CDR3 covers 14 residues. This chain's CDR3 is CASSSRDRVDGYTF. CDR3 in DNA: TGTGCCAGCAGTTCCCGGGACAGGGTCGATGGCTACACCTTC.

This clonotype qualifies as medium-sized (0.01 to 0.1%). J is TRBJ1-1 and V is TRBV30; TRBD1 matches at 8 bases. CDR1 is GTSNPN and CDR2 is SVGIG in the germline V gene (reference sequence). This CDR3 spans 17 amino acids. V lost 2 bases, J lost 0 bases, and 11 bases stayed unmatched. The CDR3 region has the DNA TGTGCCTGGAGTCGGAACCCTGGGACAGGAATGAACACTGAAGCTTTCTTT. Translated, it gives CAWSRNPGTGMNTEAFF.

The chain employs TRBV6-1 and TRBJ2-5; D is undetermined. This CDR3 comprises 14 residues. Germline V gene lookup returns CDR1 MNHNS and CDR2 SASEGT. Trimming took off 5 bases at V and 8 bases at J, with 18 bases between the two ends. The CDR3 loop is CASSTSGDPGTQYF. CDR3 in DNA: TGTGCCAGCAGTACCTCTGGCGACCCAGGTACCCAGTACTTC.

J is TRBJ2-2 and V is TRBV25-1; D possibly corresponds to TRBD1 (6 bases). Trimming shortened V by 2 bases and J by 3 bases, and 7 bases separated the two germline ends. The CDR3 runs 14 residues. Germline V gene sequence: CDR1 MGHDK, CDR2 SYGVNS. CDR3 in amino acids: CASSEGTHTGELFF. CDR3 DNA sequence: TGTGCCAGCAGTGAAGGGACACACACCGGGGAGCTGTTTTTT.

This clonotype turned up a few times. This chain links TRBV20-1 with TRBJ1-2; no definite D call. The ends were cut back, 5 bases at V and 3 bases at J, with 13 bases in the middle. Germline V lookup: CDR1 DFQATT, CDR2 SNEGSKA (reference sequence). The CDR3 length is 13 residues. This CDR3 is CSAFRETYYGYTF. CDR3 nucleotides: TGCAGTGCTTTTCGGGAGACCTACTATGGCTACACCTTC.

The chain employs TRBV30 and TRBJ1-5; no definite D call. From germline, CDR1 is GTSNPN and CDR2 SVGIG (reference sequence). Trimming left V 0 bases short and J 2 bases short, with 5 bases between. The CDR3 covers 13 residues. The CDR3 DNA is TGTGCCTGGAGTGTAACAGGCAATCAGCCCCAGCATTTT. It yields the protein CAWSVTGNQPQHF.

The V gene is TRBV6-2 or TRBV6-3, the J gene TRBJ2-1; D is tentatively TRBD1 or TRBD2 (5 bases each). Between the trimmed V and J ends, which lost 5 bases and 7 bases, there was a span of 12 bases. CDR1 MNHEY and CDR2 SVGEGT come from the germline V gene. This CDR3 has 13 residues. The DNA of the CDR3 is TGTGCCAGCAGTCCCGGGACGTCTAATGAGCAGTTCTTC. Translation gives CASSPGTSNEQFF.

The V gene is TRBV20-1, the J gene TRBJ1-5; D is unclear. Germline values: CDR1 DFQATT, CDR2 SNEGSKA (reference sequence). V lost 3 bases, J lost 3 bases, and 12 bases lay in between. This CDR3 is built from 14 residues. CDR3 amino acids: CSASNVQANQPQHF. The CDR3 bases are TGCAGTGCTAGTAATGTCCAGGCCAATCAGCCCCAGCATTTT.

J is TRBJ2-7 and V is TRBV12-3 or TRBV12-4; TRBD1 agrees at 7 bases. The CDR3 runs to 14 residues. The V and J ends lost 6 bases and 3 bases, in that order; junction bases with no gene match: 8. CDR3 bases: TGTGCCAGCAGCCGCGTGGGACAGTACTACGAGCAGTACTTC. It codes for CASSRVGQYYEQYF.

The genes are TRBV7-6 and TRBJ1-2, with D unresolved. Germline CDR1 and CDR2: SGHVS and FNYEAQ. Trimming cost V 5 bases and J 6 bases, with 22 bases left between them. This CDR3 region has 16 residues. The CDR3: CASSPPNSAPPHGYTF. The CDR3 coding sequence is TGTGCCAGCAGCCCCCCAAATTCGGCCCCGCCGCATGGCTACACCTTC. Based on the CDR3 plus reference TRBV7-6 and TRBJ1-2, the full variable domain is GAGVSQSPRYKVTKRGQDVALRCDPISGHVSLYWYRQALGQGPEFLTYFNYEAQQDKSGLPNDRFSAERPEGSISTLTIQRTEQRDSAMYRCASSPPNSAPPHGYTFGSGTRLTVV.

The J gene is TRBJ2-1, the V gene TRBV27, with TRBD2 matching over 10 bases. V shed 8 bases, J shed 4 bases, and the junction held 11 bases outside the gene matches. The CDR3 contains 16 residues. From germline, CDR1 is MNHEY and CDR2 SMNVEV (reference sequence). The CDR3 reads CASSKSSGGLYNEQFF. In DNA form, the CDR3 reads TGTGCCAGCTCTAAGTCTAGCGGGGGCCTTTACAATGAGCAGTTCTTC.

The V and J genes are TRBV5-6 and TRBJ1-2, with 9 bases aligning to TRBD1. J lost 6 bases, V lost 4 bases, and 4 bases had no gene match. The CDR3 extends over 13 amino acids. The germline gives CDR1 SGHDT, CDR2 YYEEEE. CDR3 in amino acids: CASSRTGEHGYTF. CDR3 nucleotide sequence: TGTGCCAGCAGCAGGACAGGGGAGCATGGCTACACCTTC.

The rearrangement links TRBV7-3 to TRBJ2-6; no definite D call. With 2 bases removed from V and 0 bases from J, the gap between germline ends came to 11 bases. The CDR3 contains 17 residues. CDR1 and CDR2 from the germline V gene are SGHTA and FQGTGA. The DNA for the CDR3 is TGTGCCAGCAGCTTACCGGAATCCTCCTCTGGGGCCAACGTCCTGACTTTC. This translates into CASSLPESSSGANVLTF.

The chain combines TRBV27 with TRBJ1-1, with a tentative D call TRBD1 (5 bases). The germline V gene encodes CDR1 MNHEY and CDR2 SMNVEV (reference sequence). The V and J ends lost 3 bases and 7 bases respectively, with 6 bases between them. The CDR3 runs to 11 residues. DNA for the CDR3: TGTGCCAGCAGTTTGAGGGGTGAAGCTTTCTTT. This codes for CASSLRGEAFF.

This clonotype has only a few counts. The genes are TRBV27 and TRBJ1-5; 9 bases are a match to TRBD1. Germline V gene sequence: CDR1 MNHEY, CDR2 SMNVEV (reference sequence). This CDR3 is built from 14 residues. V lost 6 bases and J lost 5; bases outside the gene matches: 5. For the CDR3, the DNA is TGTGCCAGCAGATCCGGACAGGGGCATCAGCCCCAGCATTTT. Protein sequence: CASRSGQGHQPQHF.

V is TRBV7-2 and J is TRBJ1-2, with 11 bases aligning to TRBD1. V shed 4 bases, J shed 7 bases, and the junction held 5 bases outside the gene matches. CDR1 is SGHTA and CDR2 is FQGNSA in the germline V gene. This CDR3 is 14 amino acids long. CDR3 bases: TGTGCCAGCAGCTATGGACAGGGGGCTGTTGGCTACACCTTC. Translating gives CASSYGQGAVGYTF.

V is TRBV20-1 and J is TRBJ1-1; D uncertain. The V end lost 6 bases, the J end lost 0 bases, and 14 bases lay between the germline ends. Germline CDR1 DFQATT, CDR2 SNEGSKA (reference sequence). The CDR3 is 14 amino acids. The CDR3 sequence is CSAVSGRMNTEAFF. The CDR3 DNA follows: TGCAGTGCAGTCTCGGGCCGCATGAACACTGAAGCTTTCTTT.

The gene calls are TRBV6-5 and TRBJ1-1; no clear D gene. This CDR3 has 14 amino acids. Germline V gene lookup returns CDR1 MNHEY and CDR2 SVGAGI. V was trimmed by 0 bases and J by 1 base, leaving 6 bases between them. The CDR3, as DNA: TGTGCCAGCAGTTACTCTAGTAAGAACACTGAAGCTTTCTTT. Its protein product is CASSYSSKNTEAFF.

The chain employs TRBV4-2 and TRBJ2-3; D remains ambiguous. CDR1 and CDR2 from the germline V gene are LGHNA and YNFKEQ. With 0 bases removed from V and 0 bases from J, the gap between germline ends came to 4 bases. This CDR3 contains 14 residues. As DNA, the CDR3 is TGTGCCAGCAGCCAAGACCCTAGCACAGATACGCAGTATTTT. Residues: CASSQDPSTDTQYF.

This chain connects TRBV6-1 to TRBJ1-5, with D perhaps matching TRBD1 (5 bases). This CDR3 region has 15 residues. Trimming pared 3 bases from V and 7 bases from J, leaving 16 bases between. CDR1 and CDR2 (germline): MNHNS, SASEGT. CDR3 in DNA: TGTGCCAGCAGTGAGGGGACCAATTGGCCCCAGCCCCAGCATTTT. It yields the protein CASSEGTNWPQPQHF.

The V gene is TRBV20-1, the J gene TRBJ2-3; no clear D. The CDR3 consists of 12 residues. V was trimmed by 6 bases and J by 6 bases, leaving 13 bases between them. Germline CDR1 DFQATT, CDR2 SNEGSKA (reference sequence). CDR3 sequence (DNA): TGCAGTGCCCTTCAAAGTTCGGATACGCAGTATTTT. Translated, it gives CSALQSSDTQYF.